This TCR beta chain was found in a study of graft-versus-host responses after intestinal transplantation. On the study more broadly: Transplantation in recipients was multivisceral, liver-intestinal, or isolated intestinal. Every recipient had anti-thymocyte globulin induction and 3 to 4 years of tacrolimus plus steroids. Study observations and caveats: Allografts of one patient group, those with graft-donor T cell macrochimerism, had high graft-versus-host to host-versus-graft clonal ratios.

Clones were read by immunoSEQ multiplex PCR, and TCRdb kept only the in-frame ones, dropping some. This repertoire shows about 120,000 clones, around nine tenths found once; its top ten account for roughly 0.2%. The V and J ends lost 6 bases and 5 bases, in that order; junction bases with no gene match: 11. The CDR3 is 16 amino acids. Germline V gene sequence: CDR1 MNHEY, CDR2 SMNVEV (reference sequence). As regards this clone: Its specificity is not known.

The sample consisted of unstimulated CD4+ T cells sorted from spleen or lymph node cells, taken before intestinal transplant. V and J are TRBV27 and TRBJ2-1; 9 bases agree with TRBD1. This sequence originates from a human donor who received an intestinal transplant. The CDR3 nucleotides are TGTGCCAGCAGCACACGGGGGGACAGGGTAGACAATGAGCAGTTCTTC. This encodes CASSTRGDRVDNEQFF.